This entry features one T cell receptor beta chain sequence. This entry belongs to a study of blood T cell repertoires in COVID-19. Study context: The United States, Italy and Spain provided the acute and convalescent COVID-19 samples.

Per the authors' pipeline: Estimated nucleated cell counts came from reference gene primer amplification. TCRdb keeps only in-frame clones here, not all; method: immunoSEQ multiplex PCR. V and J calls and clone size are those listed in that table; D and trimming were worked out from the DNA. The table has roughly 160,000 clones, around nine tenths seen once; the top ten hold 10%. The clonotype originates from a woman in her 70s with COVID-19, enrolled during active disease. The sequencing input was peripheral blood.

The CDR3 DNA sequence: TGTGCCAGCAGTTTAAGCGGGAATCAGCCCCAGCATTTT. It is translated as CASSLSGNQPQHF. The chain is built from TRBV12-3 or TRBV12-4 and TRBJ1-5; D gene uncertain. V gave up 2 bases and J gave up 4 bases, with 6 bases separating them. The CDR3 has 13 amino acids.